The 17 T cell receptor beta chains listed next were all sequenced from one sample in a study of shared clonotypes between healthy human individuals. The table came from immunoSEQ multiplex PCR; TCRdb's copy has only in-frame clones and leaves some out. Seen here are 1.6 million or so clones, more than 95% observed once, and the top ten hold 1.2%. Input material: naive CD4+ T cells sorted from blood. Subset reported: CD45RA+ positively selected. These receptors originate from a man aged 30 to 39 in good health.

CDR3 protein: CASGGALNTGELFF. As DNA, the CDR3 is TGTGCCAGCGGAGGGGCCCTGAACACCGGGGAGCTGTTTTTT. The chain combines TRBV28 with TRBJ2-2, with TRBD2 as a possible D gene (6 bases). CDR1 MDHEN and CDR2 SYDVKM come from the germline V gene. The CDR3 sequence is 14 residues long. V lost 8 bases to trimming and J lost 1 base, with 11 bases between them.

V usage is TRBV5-6 and J usage is TRBJ2-3; D might be TRBD2 (5 bases). Deletions cut 4 bases from V and 0 bases from J, with 12 bases between. The CDR3 is 15 residues long. Germline loops: CDR1 SGHDT, CDR2 YYEEEE. CDR3 nucleotide sequence: TGTGCCAGCAGCCCACTAGGACCAAGCACAGATACGCAGTATTTT. Its protein product is CASSPLGPSTDTQYF.

CDR3 residues: CASSDPTVQETQYF. As DNA, the CDR3 is TGCGCCAGCAGTGACCCGACAGTCCAAGAGACCCAGTACTTC. The chain uses TRBV10-1 and TRBJ2-5; a weak D match, TRBD1 (5 bases). V gave up 3 bases and J gave up 1 base, with 9 bases separating them. This CDR3 is built from 14 residues. Looked up from germline, CDR1 is WNHNN and CDR2 is SYGVQD (reference sequence).

The rearrangement joins TRBV19 to TRBJ2-7; 7 bases are a match to TRBD2. CDR1 and CDR2 from the germline V gene are LNHDA and SQIVND (reference sequence). The CDR3 length is 16 residues. The V gene end was trimmed by 1 base and the J gene end by 6 bases; junction bases not matched to a gene: 12. The CDR3 DNA sequence: TGTGCCAGTAGTATAGCGGGGGGTAGGACCGCCGGCGAGCAGTACTTC. It codes for CASSIAGGRTAGEQYF.

The gene calls are TRBV18 and TRBJ2-7; TRBD1 might be the D (6 bases). The V gene lost 7 bases and the J gene lost 1 base, with 14 bases spanning the gap. The CDR3 loop spans 14 amino acids. Germline V gene lookup returns CDR1 KGHSH and CDR2 LQKENI. This chain's CDR3 is CASYSGDTSYEQYF. The DNA of the CDR3 is TGTGCCAGCTACTCCGGGGACACTTCCTACGAGCAGTACTTC.

This rearrangement joins TRBV10-3 to TRBJ2-2; D unclear. Germline loops: CDR1 ENHRY, CDR2 SYGVKD. The CDR3 totals 15 residues. Trimming left V 0 bases short and J 1 base short, with 6 bases between. CDR3 sequence (DNA): TGTGCCATCAGTGAGTCACAGATGAACACCGGGGAGCTGTTTTTT. Its translation: CAISESQMNTGELFF.

The chain employs TRBV6-4 and TRBJ2-2; D may be TRBD1 (6 bases). CDR1 and CDR2 from the germline V gene are MRHNA and SNTAGT. CDR3 length: 14 residues. Trimming removed 6 bases from V and 2 bases from J, with 10 bases in between. The CDR3, as DNA: TGTGCCAGCAGCAAGACAGGAAACACCGGGGAGCTGTTTTTT. Encoded protein: CASSKTGNTGELFF.

The chain links TRBV21-1 to TRBJ2-7; the table's D call TRBD2 went unverified against the DNA. TRBV21-1 is a recognized pseudogene. The CDR3 extends over 17 amino acids. CDR3 sequence: CASSKAGLAGYPYEQYF. The CDR3 DNA is TGTGCCAGCAGCAAAGCGGGACTCGCAGGGTACCCCTACGAGCAGTACTTC.

The chain employs TRBV7-2 and TRBJ2-1; D uncertain. V gave up 5 bases and J gave up 0 bases, with 8 bases separating them. Germline V gives CDR1 SGHTA, CDR2 FQGNSA. This CDR3 is built from 14 residues. The CDR3 sequence: CASSPARSYNEQFF. The CDR3 region has the DNA TGTGCCAGCAGCCCGGCCCGCTCCTACAATGAGCAGTTCTTC.

This clone was recorded only once. The rearrangement uses TRBV27 and TRBJ2-1; D is possibly TRBD1 or TRBD2 (5 bases each). Germline V gene sequence: CDR1 MNHEY, CDR2 SMNVEV (reference sequence). The length of the CDR3 is 16 residues. The V and J ends lost 6 bases and 7 bases respectively, with 22 bases between them. The CDR3 region has the DNA TGTGCCAGCAGCTCTTATTCCGGGACCGCACCAAATGAGCAGTTCTTC. Protein sequence: CASSSYSGTAPNEQFF.

The CDR3 bases are TGTGCCAGCAGCCCAGACTTGGGCCAATCAGGCAATGAGCAGTTCTTC. Amino acid sequence: CASSPDLGQSGNEQFF. The chain employs TRBV5-4 and TRBJ2-1; D is unresolved. CDR3 size: 16 residues. V was pared by 4 bases and J by 6 bases, with 20 bases between. Germline values: CDR1 SGHNT, CDR2 YYREEE (reference sequence).

As for this clone: This sample includes further DNA sequences coding for the same CDR3. The V and J genes are TRBV5-4 and TRBJ1-1; TRBD1 aligns across 7 bases. J was trimmed by 1 base and V by 0 bases; bases with no gene match: 0. The CDR3 extends over 14 amino acids. Looked up from germline, CDR1 is SGHNT and CDR2 is YYREEE (reference sequence). The CDR3 DNA sequence: TGTGCCAGCAGCTTGGGGACAGGGAACACTGAAGCTTTCTTT. Translating gives CASSLGTGNTEAFF.

This clone has a single count. This sequence joins TRBV28 and TRBJ1-2; tentative D call: TRBD1 (5 bases). CDR1 is MDHEN, CDR2 SYDVKM, per germline. This CDR3 is built from 14 residues. Deletions cut 6 bases from V and 1 base from J, with 12 bases between. This CDR3 is CASRLAGLNYGYTF. In nucleotides, the CDR3 is TGTGCCAGCAGACTCGCGGGACTTAACTATGGCTACACCTTC.

As for this clone: Additional DNA sequences in this sample encode the identical CDR3. The rearrangement uses TRBV18 and TRBJ2-7; no definite D call. CDR1 and CDR2 (germline): KGHSH, LQKENI. Trimming left V 5 bases short and J 3 bases short, with 5 bases between. The CDR3 sequence is 11 residues long. CDR3: CASSDGYEQYF. Here the CDR3 DNA reads TGTGCCAGCTCAGATGGCTACGAGCAGTACTTC.

The V call is TRBV7-9, the J call TRBJ1-1; 9 bases are a match to TRBD1. The CDR3 has 14 amino acids. Germline CDR1 is SEHNR and CDR2 is FQNEAQ (reference sequence). V shed 5 bases, J shed 4 bases, and the junction held 5 bases outside the gene matches. The CDR3 loop reads CASSSGQGSTEAFF. CDR3 DNA: TGTGCCAGCAGCAGCGGACAGGGGAGCACTGAAGCTTTCTTT.

The chain employs TRBV19 and TRBJ2-1; 8 nucleotides align to TRBD1. The CDR3 runs to 16 residues. Germline V gives CDR1 LNHDA, CDR2 SQIVND (reference sequence). J was trimmed by 0 bases and V by 3 bases; bases with no gene match: 4. CDR3 loop: CASSIGGTGSYNEQFF. Here the CDR3 DNA reads TGTGCCAGTAGTATTGGGGGGACAGGCTCCTACAATGAGCAGTTCTTC.

The V gene is TRBV15, the J gene TRBJ2-7; D not resolved. The germline gives CDR1 LNHNV, CDR2 YYDKDF (reference sequence). The V end lost 1 base, the J end lost 2 bases, and 0 bases lay between the germline ends. The CDR3 covers 11 residues. The CDR3 here is CATSRAYEQYF. The CDR3 bases are TGTGCCACCAGCAGAGCCTACGAGCAGTACTTC.